The 21 T cell receptor beta chains given below trace back to one sample, sequenced in a study of blood T cell repertoires in COVID-19. Some clones are missing from TCRdb's copy, which holds only in-frame ones; the method was immunoSEQ multiplex PCR. The table has under 250,000 clones, 83% seen once. The sample was PBMCs or T cells enriched from blood (not recorded which). The receptors shown here come from a woman in her 40s who had been exposed to COVID-19.

This chain joins TRBV6-4 and TRBJ2-3; 8 nucleotides agree with TRBD2. The CDR3 has 15 residues. CDR1 and CDR2 (germline): MRHNA, SNTAGT. V gave up 3 bases and J gave up 6 bases; unmatched junction bases: 8. Here the CDR3 DNA reads TGTGCCAGCAGTGATCAAAGCGGGGGTATGGATACGCAGTATTTT. It codes for CASSDQSGGMDTQYF.

V and J are TRBV14 and TRBJ2-1, with TRBD2 matching over 11 bases. V lost 1 base and J lost 2; bases outside the gene matches: 10. The CDR3 sequence is 19 residues long. Germline CDR1 SGHDN, CDR2 FVKESK. The CDR3 reads CASSQGELRLAGTYNEQFF. The CDR3 DNA reads as TGTGCCAGCAGCCAAGGGGAGTTGAGACTAGCGGGAACCTACAATGAGCAGTTCTTC.

This sequence joins TRBV28 and TRBJ1-1; 7 bases are a match to TRBD1. With V trimmed by 7 bases and J by 3 bases, 11 bases remained unmatched. CDR3 length: 15 amino acids. Germline assignment: CDR1 MDHEN and CDR2 SYDVKM. The CDR3 nucleotides are TGTGCCAGCACCGAAATGGGACAGACGGACACTGAAGCTTTCTTT. It is translated as CASTEMGQTDTEAFF.

This sequence joins TRBV9 and TRBJ2-7, with D possibly matching TRBD2 (5 bases). CDR3 length equals 14 residues. Germline V gene sequence: CDR1 SGDLS, CDR2 YYNGEE. V was shortened by 0 bases and J by 2 bases, with 9 bases between the two germline ends. The CDR3 DNA reads as TGTGCCAGCAGCGTAGCAGGAGGAACCTACGAGCAGTACTTC. Its protein is CASSVAGGTYEQYF.

This clone showed up just once. This sequence joins TRBV2 and TRBJ1-1, with a weak D call TRBD1 (6 bases). V lost 5 bases to trimming and J lost 6 bases, with 16 bases between them. The germline gives CDR1 SNHLY, CDR2 FYNNEI. This CDR3 has 14 residues. CDR3 nucleotides: TGTGCCAGCAGTTTCTCCCCAGGGGTCGCTGAAGCTTTCTTT. The encoded protein is CASSFSPGVAEAFF.

This clone was counted between two and nine times. This chain connects TRBV5-1 to TRBJ2-7; 8 bases match TRBD1. The germline V gene encodes CDR1 SGHRS and CDR2 YFSETQ. Germline trimming cut 4 bases from V and 5 bases from J; bases unmatched to any gene: 5. The CDR3 is 13 amino acids. DNA of the CDR3: TGCGCCAGCAGCCGAGGACAGGGCCACGAGCAGTACTTC. Translated: CASSRGQGHEQYF.

J is TRBJ2-3 and V is TRBV6-7; 10 bases agree with TRBD2. TRBV6-7 is classed as an ORF, of uncertain function. The trim removed 1 base at V and 1 base at J, leaving 2 bases unmatched. The CDR3 covers 16 residues. The CDR3 region is CASSYLGTSGTDTQYF. The CDR3 DNA follows: TGTGCCAGCAGTTACTTAGGGACTAGCGGCACAGATACGCAGTATTTT.

The chain has TRBV10-3 and TRBJ1-3, with D hard to call. Looked up from germline, CDR1 is ENHRY and CDR2 is SYGVKD. Trimming took off 9 bases at V and 0 bases at J, with 9 bases between the two ends. The CDR3 is 13 amino acids. The CDR3 reads CAIYRDSGNTIYF. CDR3 DNA sequence: TGTGCCATTTACAGAGACTCTGGAAACACCATATATTTT.

The CDR3, as DNA: TGTGCCAGCAGCCAAGTCGGGGGGGGCCGCTCGAGCATTCAGTACTTC. It encodes CASSQVGGGRSSIQYF. The rearrangement uses TRBV3-1 (or the pseudogene TRBV3-2) and TRBJ2-4; 8 nucleotides match TRBD2. This CDR3 region has 16 residues. After removal of 1 base from V and 9 bases from J, the junction contained 11 bases not matched to a gene. The germline V gene has CDR1 LGHDT and CDR2 YNNKEL (reference sequence).

This clone was seen a handful of times. This chain uses TRBV3-1 (or the pseudogene TRBV3-2) with TRBJ2-5; a weak D match, TRBD1 (6 bases). The CDR3 sequence is 13 residues long. V gave up 1 base and J gave up 4 bases, with 7 bases separating them. Germline V gives CDR1 LGHDT, CDR2 YNNKEL (reference sequence). CDR3 in DNA: TGTGCCAGCAGCCAAGCAGGGGTAGAGACCCAGTACTTC. Its protein product is CASSQAGVETQYF.

This clone was seen more than once but under ten times. The chain combines TRBV5-6 with TRBJ2-7, with 7 bases lining up with TRBD1. The CDR3 is made up of 16 amino acids. V was pared by 0 bases and J by 2 bases, with 8 bases of the junction left unmatched. Germline V gives CDR1 SGHDT, CDR2 YYEEEE. CDR3 bases: TGTGCCAGCAGCTTGGGTCTACAGGGGCAGGCCTACGAGCAGTACTTC. This gives the protein CASSLGLQGQAYEQYF.

This chain uses TRBV7-9 with TRBJ1-2; possible D gene TRBD1, 5 bases. The CDR3 is 13 residues long. V lost 5 bases and J 2 bases, leaving 9 bases between the germline ends. The germline V gene has CDR1 SEHNR and CDR2 FQNEAQ (reference sequence). This CDR3 reads CASSHRQNYGYTF. CDR3 in DNA: TGTGCCAGCAGCCACCGACAGAACTATGGCTACACCTTC.

This CDR3 reads CASSPNTPSEAFF. The CDR3 coding sequence is TGTGCCAGCAGCCCCAACACCCCCTCTGAAGCTTTCTTT. The chain carries TRBV7-8 and TRBJ1-1; unclear D gene. The CDR3 is 13 residues long. Trimming cost V 5 bases and J 6 bases, with 13 bases left between them. Germline V lookup: CDR1 SGHVS, CDR2 FQNEAQ.

The chain carries TRBV19 and TRBJ2-1; TRBD1 agrees at 7 bases. Germline V lookup: CDR1 LNHDA, CDR2 SQIVND (reference sequence). The CDR3 runs to 13 residues. V lost 6 bases and J lost 12; bases outside the gene matches: 11. The CDR3 reads CASSAGTVEGQFF. In nucleotides, the CDR3 is TGTGCCAGTAGCGCCGGGACAGTTGAGGGGCAGTTCTTC.

The chain has TRBV3-1 (or the pseudogene TRBV3-2) and TRBJ1-2; 7 positions agree with TRBD1. The CDR3 totals 16 residues. CDR1 and CDR2 from the germline V gene are LGHDT and YNNKEL (reference sequence). The V and J ends lost 4 bases and 0 bases, in that order; junction bases with no gene match: 8. CDR3 loop: CASSPIRDSANYGYTF. CDR3 DNA sequence: TGTGCCAGCAGCCCAATACGGGACAGCGCTAACTATGGCTACACCTTC.

The chain employs TRBV11-2 and TRBJ1-2, with D possibly matching TRBD1 (5 bases). Germline CDR1 SGHAT, CDR2 FQNNGV. This CDR3 region has 15 residues. V gave up 2 bases and J gave up 7 bases, with 17 bases separating them. The CDR3 region is CASSLSLGGSGGYTF. The CDR3 DNA reads TGTGCCAGCAGCTTAAGCTTGGGGGGGTCCGGTGGCTACACCTTC.

The chain recombines TRBV9 with TRBJ1-3; no clear D. CDR3 size: 15 residues. Trimming pared 0 bases from V and 3 bases from J, leaving 10 bases between. Germline CDR1 SGDLS, CDR2 YYNGEE. DNA of the CDR3: TGTGCCAGCAGCGTAGAGTCAGGCCTTGGAAACACCATATATTTT. This encodes CASSVESGLGNTIYF. Variable domain in full (rest from reference TRBV9 and TRBJ1-3): DSGVTQTPKHLITATGQRVTLRCSPRSGDLSVYWYQQSLDQGLQFLIQYYNGEERAKGNILERFSAQQFPDLHSELNLSSLELGDSALYFCASSVESGLGNTIYFGEGSWLTVV.

The table lists this clone with a count of one. The chain links TRBV20-1 to TRBJ2-3; 8 nucleotides match TRBD1. Germline V lookup: CDR1 DFQATT, CDR2 SNEGSKA (reference sequence). The CDR3 spans 12 residues. V gave up 3 bases and J gave up 11 bases; unmatched junction bases: 7. The CDR3 protein is CSASSGQGEQYF. Here the CDR3 DNA reads TGCAGTGCTAGTTCCGGACAGGGAGAGCAGTATTTT.

The chain carries TRBV13 and TRBJ1-2, with TRBD1 matching over 12 bases. CDR1 and CDR2 (germline): PRHDT, FYEKMQ (reference sequence). The CDR3 contains 19 residues. V lost 4 bases to trimming and J lost 3 bases; unmatched junction nucleotides: 15. The CDR3 region is CASSSLRGTGGVGYYGYTF. In nucleotides, the CDR3 is TGTGCCAGCAGCTCCCTTCGAGGGACAGGGGGCGTAGGGTACTATGGCTACACCTTC.

V and J are TRBV6-5 and TRBJ1-2; no firm D call. Trimming pared 6 bases from V and 7 bases from J, leaving 15 bases between. The CDR3 runs to 13 residues. Germline V gene data show CDR1 as MNHEY and CDR2 as SVGAGI. The CDR3 bases are TGTGCCAGCAGCCCCTCGGGAACGCTTGGCTACACCTTC. This codes for CASSPSGTLGYTF.

The rearrangement links TRBV4-2 to TRBJ1-6; 12 bases align to TRBD1. Germline V gene lookup returns CDR1 LGHNA and CDR2 YNFKEQ. Trimming took 4 bases from V and 9 from J; bases not matched to a gene: 13. The length of the CDR3 is 18 residues. In DNA form, the CDR3 reads TGTGCCAGCAGCCTCGTCCCGGGACAGGGGGCAGTGGGTTCACCCCTCCACTTT. Translated, it gives CASSLVPGQGAVGSPLHF.